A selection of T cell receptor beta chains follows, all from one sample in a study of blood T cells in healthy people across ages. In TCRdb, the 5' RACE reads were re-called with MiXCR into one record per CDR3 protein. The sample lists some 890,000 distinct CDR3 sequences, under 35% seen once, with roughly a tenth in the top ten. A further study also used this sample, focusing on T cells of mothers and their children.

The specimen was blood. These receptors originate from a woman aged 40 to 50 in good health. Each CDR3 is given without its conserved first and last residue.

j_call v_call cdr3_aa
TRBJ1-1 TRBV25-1 ASRPPGANPEAF
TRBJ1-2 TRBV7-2 AVNEGGMDVDGYT
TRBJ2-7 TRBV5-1 ASSLEGTDSAEQY
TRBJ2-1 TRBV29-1 SVEGVGTEQF
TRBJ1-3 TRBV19 ASGTAVSGNTIY
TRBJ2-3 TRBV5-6 ASALTESDTQY
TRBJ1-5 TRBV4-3 ASSQDYSPGDQPQH
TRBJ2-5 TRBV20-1 SALRTGAQETQY
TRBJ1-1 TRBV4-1 ASSQDSGRENTEAF
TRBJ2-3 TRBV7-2 ASSRSPRGSETQY
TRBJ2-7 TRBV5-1 ASSSFRDRGIYEQY
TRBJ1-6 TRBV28 ASSPGGTETSPLH
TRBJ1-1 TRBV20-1 SADRAPEAF
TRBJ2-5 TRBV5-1 ASMPGTSGSETQY
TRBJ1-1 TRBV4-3 ASSLSAGWVEAF
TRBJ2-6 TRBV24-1 ATSDPRTPGANVLT
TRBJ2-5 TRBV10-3 ATGRGVQETQY
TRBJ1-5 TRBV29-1 SVGQGKDGNQPQH
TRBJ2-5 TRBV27 ASAGREETQY
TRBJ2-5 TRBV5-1 ASSFLPGEETQY
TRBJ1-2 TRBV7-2 ASSLAISGGQGGYGYT
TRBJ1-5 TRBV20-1 SARDVTEVSRSNQPQH
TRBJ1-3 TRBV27 ASSPSKTSGNTIY